These 31 T cell receptor beta chains originate from one sample sequenced in a study of blood T cell repertoires in COVID-19. Profiling relied on immunoSEQ multiplex PCR, and the TCRdb table lists in-frame clones only, not all of them. This sample has some 670,000 clones, with around 89% found just once. The source material was peripheral blood. These receptor sequences come from a young woman with acute or convalescent COVID-19.

The V gene is TRBV11-2, the J gene TRBJ1-1, with a possible D match to TRBD1 (6 bases). CDR3 length: 14 residues. V was clipped by 4 bases and J by 1 base, with 10 bases between them. Looked up from germline, CDR1 is SGHAT and CDR2 is FQNNGV. The CDR3, as DNA: TGTGCCAGCAGCTCCGGACAGACGAACACTGAAGCTTTCTTT. Translating it yields CASSSGQTNTEAFF.

This clone occurred once. The rearrangement joins TRBV3-1 (or the pseudogene TRBV3-2) to TRBJ1-6; D is undetermined. The CDR3 consists of 16 residues. Germline V CDR1 and CDR2: LGHDT, YNNKEL (reference sequence). Trimming removed 0 bases from V and 2 bases from J, with 8 bases in between. In DNA form, the CDR3 reads TGTGCCAGCAGCCAAGATCTGAGGCCCTATAATTCACCCCTCCACTTT. Its translation: CASSQDLRPYNSPLHF.

The chain recombines TRBV27 with TRBJ2-5; the match to TRBD2 covers 10 bases. V gave up 7 bases and J gave up 5 bases; unmatched junction bases: 10. Germline V gene sequence: CDR1 MNHEY, CDR2 SMNVEV (reference sequence). This CDR3 is 15 amino acids long. The CDR3 DNA reads as TGTGCCAGCACGTTAAAGCGGGGGGGCAGGGAGACCCAGTACTTC. It specifies CASTLKRGGRETQYF.

This clone was detected only a few times. This chain links TRBV10-3 with TRBJ1-5; D is unclear. Germline assignment: CDR1 ENHRY and CDR2 SYGVKD. V was clipped by 0 bases and J by 6 bases, with 9 bases between them. The CDR3 is 14 amino acids. CDR3 in amino acids: CAISESEEGQPQHF. The CDR3 DNA follows: TGTGCCATCAGTGAGTCGGAGGAGGGTCAGCCCCAGCATTTT.

This clone was counted a single time. The chain uses TRBV20-1 and TRBJ2-3; D might be TRBD2 (7 bases). This CDR3 contains 14 residues. CDR1 and CDR2 (germline): DFQATT, SNEGSKA (reference sequence). Trimming stripped 3 bases from V and 5 bases from J, with 15 bases between. CDR3 in amino acids: CSASPGGGVDTQYF. In DNA form, the CDR3 reads TGCAGTGCTAGTCCTGGGGGGGGCGTAGATACGCAGTATTTT.

The chain combines TRBV6-2 or TRBV6-3 with TRBJ1-5; D is undetermined. The CDR3 length is 18 residues. V lost 2 bases and J 1 base, leaving 18 bases between the germline ends. The V gene's germline CDR1 is MNHEY and CDR2 SVGEGT. CDR3 sequence: CASSYVVSITRSNQPQHF. The CDR3 region has the DNA TGTGCCAGCAGTTACGTCGTCAGTATAACGCGGAGCAATCAGCCCCAGCATTTT.

The chain couples TRBV3-1 (or the pseudogene TRBV3-2) to TRBJ1-2; D call uncertain. Germline loops: CDR1 LGHDT, CDR2 YNNKEL (reference sequence). The CDR3 has 12 amino acids. Trimming removed 5 bases from V and 4 bases from J, with 8 bases in between. The CDR3 DNA reads as TGTGCCAGCAGCTACAGTTTCTATGGCTACACCTTC. Its protein product is CASSYSFYGYTF.

V usage is TRBV6-5 and J usage is TRBJ1-6; possible D gene TRBD1, 6 bases. Looked up from germline, CDR1 is MNHEY and CDR2 is SVGAGI. V was pared by 4 bases and J by 8 bases, with 12 bases between. The CDR3 spans 14 residues. The CDR3 sequence is CASSFGQQDSPLHF. The CDR3 DNA reads as TGTGCCAGCAGTTTCGGACAGCAGGATTCACCCCTCCACTTT.

The chain is built from TRBV23-1 and TRBJ1-5; tentatively, D is TRBD1 (5 bases). TRBV23-1 is reported as an ORF; its role is uncertain. The CDR3 totals 19 residues. V was clipped by 3 bases and J by 4 bases, with 25 bases between them. Written as DNA, the CDR3 is TGCGCCAGCAGTCAGGTAGCGGGACGGCCTCCACCGGGGAATCAGCCCCAGCATTTT. Protein sequence: CASSQVAGRPPPGNQPQHF.

This clone was counted only a few times. The CDR3 sequence is CASSLGQGTPYEQYF. The DNA for the CDR3 is TGTGCCAGCAGTTTGGGACAGGGGACCCCCTACGAGCAGTACTTC. J is TRBJ2-7 and V is TRBV6-5; 10 bases map to TRBD1. The trim removed 4 bases at V and 2 bases at J, leaving 5 bases unmatched. This CDR3 contains 15 residues. CDR1 is MNHEY, CDR2 SVGAGI, per germline.

The chain links TRBV29-1 to TRBJ2-7; weak D call: TRBD1 (5 bases). There are 12 residues in the CDR3. V lost 4 bases, J lost 2 bases, and 9 bases lay in between. Germline loops: CDR1 SQVTM, CDR2 ANQGSEA. The CDR3 loop reads CSVVTGPYEQYF. CDR3 nucleotide sequence: TGCAGCGTTGTTACAGGACCCTACGAGCAGTACTTC.

The chain uses TRBV11-2 and TRBJ1-1, with TRBD1 matching over 7 bases. V lost 5 bases and J lost 1; bases outside the gene matches: 7. Germline V gives CDR1 SGHAT, CDR2 FQNNGV. The CDR3 has 15 residues. The CDR3, as DNA: TGTGCCAGCAGCCTCCGACAGGGAGGGAACACTGAAGCTTTCTTT. Protein: CASSLRQGGNTEAFF.

This clone was counted between two and nine times. V gene TRBV20-1 combines with J gene TRBJ1-1; TRBD1 matches at 8 bases. Per germline, CDR1 DFQATT and CDR2 SNEGSKA (reference sequence). The CDR3 totals 11 residues. With V trimmed by 5 bases and J by 10 bases, 6 bases remained unmatched. The CDR3 loop reads CSAPDREGAFF. As DNA, the CDR3 is TGCAGTGCTCCGGACAGGGAGGGAGCTTTCTTT.

This rearrangement joins TRBV7-9 to TRBJ1-2, with TRBD1 identical over 9 bases. The length of the CDR3 is 16 residues. CDR1 and CDR2 (germline): SEHNR, FQNEAQ (reference sequence). Trimming took 5 bases from V and 4 from J; bases not matched to a gene: 11. CDR3 in amino acids: CASSPITGGARYGYTF. The CDR3 DNA reads TGTGCCAGCAGCCCTATTACAGGGGGCGCTCGCTATGGCTACACCTTC.

This rearrangement joins TRBV6-5 to TRBJ1-1, with 8 bases matching TRBD1. CDR1 is MNHEY, CDR2 SVGAGI, per germline. CDR3 length: 15 amino acids. V gave up 5 bases and J gave up 0 bases; unmatched junction bases: 5. CDR3: CASSLRDRLNTEAFF. The CDR3 coding sequence is TGTGCCAGCAGTCTTCGGGACAGGTTGAACACTGAAGCTTTCTTT.

The chain has TRBV19 and TRBJ1-2; D is ambiguous. The CDR3 has 13 amino acids. Looked up from germline, CDR1 is LNHDA and CDR2 is SQIVND (reference sequence). Trimming took 5 bases from V and 5 from J, leaving 12 bases between them. CDR3 DNA: TGTGCCAGTAGTCCAGGATCCTCTTATGGCTACACCTTC. Amino acids: CASSPGSSYGYTF.

The chain has TRBV6-5 and TRBJ2-3; 7 positions agree with TRBD2. There are 14 residues in the CDR3. Trimming cost V 2 bases and J 6 bases; bases outside gene matches: 5. The V gene's germline CDR1 is MNHEY and CDR2 SVGAGI. The CDR3: CASSYSGNLDTQYF. The CDR3 bases are TGTGCCAGCAGTTACAGCGGGAACTTGGATACGCAGTATTTT.

The chain couples TRBV6-5 to TRBJ2-7, with D uncertain. Germline CDR1 MNHEY, CDR2 SVGAGI. The V end was cut by 6 bases, the J end by 3 bases, with 12 bases between. The CDR3 covers 13 residues. CDR3 protein: CASSPSPGYEQYF. In nucleotides, the CDR3 is TGTGCCAGCAGCCCCTCCCCAGGCTACGAGCAGTACTTC.

The rearrangement joins TRBV30 to TRBJ1-1, with D maybe TRBD1 (5 bases). The CDR3 loop spans 11 amino acids. From germline, CDR1 is GTSNPN and CDR2 SVGIG (reference sequence). V dropped 2 bases and J dropped 10 bases, with 11 bases sitting between them. For the CDR3, the DNA is TGTGCCTGGAGTCGGACATCACCAGCTTTCTTT. Amino acid sequence: CAWSRTSPAFF.

The genes are TRBV7-9 and TRBJ2-7, with D tentatively TRBD2 (6 bases). V dropped 5 bases and J dropped 2 bases, with 16 bases sitting between them. This CDR3 has 15 amino acids. Germline V gene sequence: CDR1 SEHNR, CDR2 FQNEAQ (reference sequence). Written as DNA, the CDR3 is TGTGCCAGCAGCAGCCGGGACTCCCGAGCCTACGAGCAGTACTTC. This codes for CASSSRDSRAYEQYF. Looking up the rest from reference TRBV7-9 and TRBJ2-7 gives the full variable domain: DTGVSQNPRHKITKRGQNVTFRCDPISEHNRLYWYRQTLGQGPEFLTYFQNEAQLEKSRLLSDRFSAERPKGSFSTLEIQRTEQGDSAMYLCASSSRDSRAYEQYFGPGTRLTVT.

A single count supports this clone. J is TRBJ2-1 and V is TRBV7-2; D perhaps matches TRBD1 (5 bases). CDR3 length: 15 residues. V was clipped by 5 bases and J by 8 bases, with 19 bases between them. Germline assignment: CDR1 SGHTA and CDR2 FQGNSA. CDR3 loop: CASSPPQGYLYEQFF. CDR3 bases: TGTGCCAGCAGCCCGCCGCAGGGATACCTCTATGAGCAGTTCTTC.

The chain joins TRBV5-6 to TRBJ1-3, with D hard to call. The germline gives CDR1 SGHDT, CDR2 YYEEEE. This CDR3 contains 18 residues. V gave up 0 bases and J gave up 0 bases, with 16 bases separating them. The DNA of the CDR3 is TGTGCCAGCAGCTTGGGACTCTTTGGAGTCGGCTCTGGAAACACCATATATTTT. This codes for CASSLGLFGVGSGNTIYF.

The rearrangement uses TRBV7-9 and TRBJ2-1; 11 bases are a match to TRBD2. With V trimmed by 4 bases and J by 5 bases, 13 bases remained unmatched. This CDR3 comprises 18 residues. CDR1 is SEHNR and CDR2 is FQNEAQ in the germline V gene (reference sequence). The CDR3 reads CASSYTSGGIGSHNEQFF. The CDR3 DNA reads as TGTGCCAGCAGCTACACTAGCGGGGGAATCGGGTCCCACAATGAGCAGTTCTTC.

The chain has TRBV3-1 (or the pseudogene TRBV3-2) and TRBJ1-1, with 7 bases lining up with TRBD1. Germline CDR1 and CDR2: LGHDT and YNNKEL (reference sequence). The ends lost 4 bases at V and 1 base at J; junction bases unmatched: 9. CDR3 length equals 16 residues. The CDR3 spells CASSPAGGRWNTEAFF. In nucleotides, the CDR3 is TGTGCCAGCAGCCCTGCAGGGGGGAGGTGGAACACTGAAGCTTTCTTT.

V and J are TRBV4-1 and TRBJ2-1; 8 nucleotides match TRBD2. There are 18 residues in the CDR3. J was trimmed by 3 bases and V by 5 bases; bases with no gene match: 15. CDR1 MGHRA and CDR2 YSYEKL come from the germline V gene. The CDR3 region has the DNA TGCGCCAGCAGCAACCGAATACAAACTAGCGGCGGCTACAATGAGCAGTTCTTC. This gives the protein CASSNRIQTSGGYNEQFF.

This clone has more than one count but fewer than ten. The chain combines TRBV19 with TRBJ1-1; 8 positions match TRBD1. The germline V gene encodes CDR1 LNHDA and CDR2 SQIVND (reference sequence). The CDR3 has 13 amino acids. The J segment lost 8 bases and the V segment lost 5 bases, leaving 7 bases of the junction unmatched. The DNA for the CDR3 is TGTGCCAGTAGTGACTACAGGGGGTTAGAAGCTTTCTTT. Residues: CASSDYRGLEAFF.

CDR3 sequence reads: CASSGGRTNEKLFF. In DNA form, the CDR3 reads TGTGCCAGCAGCGGGGGGCGAACTAATGAAAAACTGTTTTTT. This rearrangement joins TRBV9 to TRBJ1-4, with TRBD1 as a possible D gene (6 bases). Trimming stripped 3 bases from V and 1 base from J, with 7 bases between. Germline loops: CDR1 SGDLS, CDR2 YYNGEE. The CDR3 extends over 14 amino acids.

This clone has a single count. The DNA for the CDR3 is TGTGCCAGCAGCTTAGAAGTGCAGGGTGGTGAGCAGTTCTTC. This gives the protein CASSLEVQGGEQFF. J is TRBJ2-1 and V is TRBV7-6, with D possibly TRBD1 on 5 matching bases. V was shortened by 1 base and J by 9 bases, with 13 bases between the two germline ends. The CDR3 is 14 amino acids. The germline CDR1 and CDR2 sequences are SGHVS and FNYEAQ.

V is TRBV4-3 and J is TRBJ2-1; TRBD1 matches 8 bases. CDR3 length equals 17 residues. Trimming cost V 0 bases and J 7 bases; bases outside gene matches: 11. From germline, CDR1 is LGHNA and CDR2 YSLEER. CDR3 sequence (DNA): TGCGCCAGCAGCCAAGATGGAGGTGCAGGGGGCACGAATGAGCAGTTCTTC. This sequence encodes CASSQDGGAGGTNEQFF.

The chain links TRBV6-1 to TRBJ2-3; D possibly corresponds to TRBD1 (6 bases). The CDR3 extends over 20 amino acids. Trimming cost V 2 bases and J 4 bases, with 28 bases left between them. CDR1 is MNHNS, CDR2 SASEGT, per germline. The CDR3 loop is CASSEWITGHSPRGPDTQYF. As DNA, the CDR3 is TGTGCCAGCAGTGAATGGATTACGGGACACTCTCCTAGGGGCCCAGATACGCAGTATTTT.

This clone was detected once. The chain joins TRBV19 to TRBJ2-2, with TRBD1 matching over 7 bases. After removal of 3 bases from V and 5 bases from J, the junction contained 12 bases not matched to a gene. Germline CDR1 is LNHDA and CDR2 is SQIVND (reference sequence). This CDR3 has 17 amino acids. The CDR3 coding sequence is TGTGCCAGTAGTATCCCCCGACAGGGAATACGGACCGGGGAGCTGTTTTTT. It yields the protein CASSIPRQGIRTGELFF.